Following are 4 T cell receptor beta chains from one sample sequenced in a study of blood T cell repertoires in COVID-19 (TCRdb year 2020). The method was the immunoSEQ multiplex PCR assay. The clones in this table, taken by TCRdb from immuneACCESS, are in-frame only. Not every clone is retained; where verified, under half of the shortfall comes from an unresolved V gene, and the cause of the rest is unknown. Across this sample there are roughly 330,000 clones, with approximately 90% seen only once. The ten largest clonotypes hold about 10% of the sample. What was sequenced was PBMCs or T cells enriched from blood (not recorded which). These TCRs come from a woman in her late teens or twenties who had recovered from COVID-19.

This clone was detected a few times. The genes are TRBV28 and TRBJ1-6; 12 bases are shared with TRBD1. This CDR3 is 16 amino acids long. V lost 2 bases to trimming and J lost 8 bases; unmatched junction nucleotides: 4. The germline V gene has CDR1 MDHEN and CDR2 SYDVKM. CDR3 DNA sequence: TGTGCCAGCAGTTTAGGGACAGGGGGCTCGGATTCACCCCTCCACTTT. Encoded protein: CASSLGTGGSDSPLHF.

In DNA form, the CDR3 reads TGTGCCAGCAGCTTACGGACAGGGGCTGGGGCCAACGTCCTGACTTTC. Translated, it gives CASSLRTGAGANVLTF. V is TRBV11-1 and J is TRBJ2-6, with 9 bases lining up with TRBD1. Germline V CDR1 and CDR2: SGHAT, FQDESV (reference sequence). This CDR3 is 16 amino acids long. Trimming took 2 bases from V and 2 from J; bases not matched to a gene: 1.

Only a few counts were recorded for this clone. V gene TRBV6-5 combines with J gene TRBJ2-3; perhaps TRBD2 as D (6 bases). Germline V gene lookup returns CDR1 MNHEY and CDR2 SVGAGI. Trimming pared 8 bases from V and 2 bases from J, leaving 17 bases between. The CDR3 is 15 residues long. The DNA for the CDR3 is TGTGCCAGCCGCCTTAGCGGCGCCCTCACAGATACGCAGTATTTT. This codes for CASRLSGALTDTQYF.

This rearrangement joins TRBV19 to TRBJ1-5; D is perhaps TRBD1 (5 bases). With 6 bases removed from V and 1 base from J, the gap between germline ends came to 16 bases. The CDR3 contains 16 residues. Germline V lookup: CDR1 LNHDA, CDR2 SQIVND (reference sequence). CDR3 in DNA: TGTGCCAGTAGCTTCCCCGGGGGAATGAGCAATCAGCCCCAGCATTTT. Amino acid sequence: CASSFPGGMSNQPQHF.